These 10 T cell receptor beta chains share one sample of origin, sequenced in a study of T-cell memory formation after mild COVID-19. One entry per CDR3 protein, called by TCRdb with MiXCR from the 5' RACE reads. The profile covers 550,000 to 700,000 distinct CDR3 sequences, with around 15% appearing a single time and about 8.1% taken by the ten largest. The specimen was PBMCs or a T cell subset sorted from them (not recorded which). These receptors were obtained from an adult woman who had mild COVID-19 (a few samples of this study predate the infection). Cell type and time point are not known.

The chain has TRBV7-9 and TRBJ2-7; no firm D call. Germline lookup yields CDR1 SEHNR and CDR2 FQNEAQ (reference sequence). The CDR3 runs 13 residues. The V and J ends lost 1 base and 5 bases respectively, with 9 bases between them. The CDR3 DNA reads TGTGCCAGCAGCTTAGTAATAACCGACGAGCAGTACTTC. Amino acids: CASSLVITDEQYF.

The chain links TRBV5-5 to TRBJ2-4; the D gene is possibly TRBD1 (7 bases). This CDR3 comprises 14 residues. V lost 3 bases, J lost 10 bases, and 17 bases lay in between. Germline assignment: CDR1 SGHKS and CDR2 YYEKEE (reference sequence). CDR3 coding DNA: TGTGCCAGCAGCTCCGGAGGGGGCCAAGGGATTCAGTACTTC. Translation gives CASSSGGGQGIQYF.

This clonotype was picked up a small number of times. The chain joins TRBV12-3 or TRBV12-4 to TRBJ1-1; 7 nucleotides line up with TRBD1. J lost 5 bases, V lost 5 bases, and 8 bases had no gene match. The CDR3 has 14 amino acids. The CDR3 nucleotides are TGTGCCAGCAGTCCTATGACAGGGATGACTGAAGCTTTCTTT. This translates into CASSPMTGMTEAFF.

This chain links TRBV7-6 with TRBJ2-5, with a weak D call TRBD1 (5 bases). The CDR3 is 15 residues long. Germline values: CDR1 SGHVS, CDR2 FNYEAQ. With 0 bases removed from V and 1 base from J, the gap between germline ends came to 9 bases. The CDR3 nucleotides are TGTGCCAGCAGCTTAGCTCACAGGAGCCAAGAGACCCAGTACTTC. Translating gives CASSLAHRSQETQYF.

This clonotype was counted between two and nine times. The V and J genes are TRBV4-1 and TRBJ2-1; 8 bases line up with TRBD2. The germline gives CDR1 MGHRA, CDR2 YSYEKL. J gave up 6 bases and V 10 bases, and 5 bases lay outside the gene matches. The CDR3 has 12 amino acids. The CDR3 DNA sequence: TGCGCCACTAGCGGGCCGGTCAATGAGCAGTTCTTC. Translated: CATSGPVNEQFF.

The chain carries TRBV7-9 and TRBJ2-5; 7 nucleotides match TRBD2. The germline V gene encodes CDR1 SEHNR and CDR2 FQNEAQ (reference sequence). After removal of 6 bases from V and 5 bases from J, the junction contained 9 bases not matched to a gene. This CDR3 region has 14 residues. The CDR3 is CASRRSGGMETQYF. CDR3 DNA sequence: TGTGCCAGCAGACGGTCGGGGGGAATGGAGACCCAGTACTTC.

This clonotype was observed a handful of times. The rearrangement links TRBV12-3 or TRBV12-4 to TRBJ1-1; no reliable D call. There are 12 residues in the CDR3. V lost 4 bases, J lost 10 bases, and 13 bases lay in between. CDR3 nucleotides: TGTGCCAGCAGTTGGGGAGGGTATGGAGCTTTCTTT. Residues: CASSWGGYGAFF.

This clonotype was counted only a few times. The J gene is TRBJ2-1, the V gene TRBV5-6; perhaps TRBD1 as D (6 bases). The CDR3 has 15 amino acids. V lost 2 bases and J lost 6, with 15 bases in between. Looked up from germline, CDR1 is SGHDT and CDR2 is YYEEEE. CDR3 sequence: CASSFSALQGNEQFF. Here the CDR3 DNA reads TGTGCCAGCAGCTTCTCAGCCCTACAGGGCAATGAGCAGTTCTTC.

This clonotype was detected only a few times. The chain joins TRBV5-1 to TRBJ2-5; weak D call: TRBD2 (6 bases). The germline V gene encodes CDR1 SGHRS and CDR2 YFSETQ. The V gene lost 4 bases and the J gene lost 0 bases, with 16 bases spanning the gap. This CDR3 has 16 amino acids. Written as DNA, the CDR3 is TGCGCCAGCAGCCGAGGTGCCTGGGGGGACCAAGAGACCCAGTACTTC. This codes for CASSRGAWGDQETQYF.

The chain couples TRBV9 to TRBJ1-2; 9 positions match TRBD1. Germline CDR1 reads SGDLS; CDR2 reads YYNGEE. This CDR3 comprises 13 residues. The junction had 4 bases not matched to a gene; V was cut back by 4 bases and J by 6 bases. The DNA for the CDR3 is TGTGCCAGCAGCAGACAGGGGGTAGATGGCTACACCTTC. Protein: CASSRQGVDGYTF. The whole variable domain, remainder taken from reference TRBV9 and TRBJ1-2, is DSGVTQTPKHLITATGQRVTLRCSPRSGDLSVYWYQQSLDQGLQFLIQYYNGEERAKGNILERFSAQQFPDLHSELNLSSLELGDSALYFCASSRQGVDGYTFGSGTRLTVV.